These 28 T cell receptor beta chains were all obtained from the same sample, sequenced in a study of cytomegalovirus exposure and HLA in healthy donors. The PCR contained 60 Vbeta and 13 Jbeta primers. Some clones are missing from TCRdb's copy, which holds only in-frame ones; the method was immunoSEQ multiplex PCR. Here the sample spans some 180,000 clones, around 90% being singletons. Sequenced: PBMCs. These receptors were obtained from a boy aged 2 to 10 in good health and CMV-seronegative.

This sequence joins TRBV10-3 and TRBJ2-1, with 7 bases that match TRBD1. Germline V lookup: CDR1 ENHRY, CDR2 SYGVKD. The CDR3 contains 13 residues. With V trimmed by 6 bases and J by 8 bases, 7 bases remained unmatched. Written as DNA, the CDR3 is TGTGCCATCAGGCAGACAGGGTCGGATGAGCAGTTCTTC. Its protein product is CAIRQTGSDEQFF.

The gene calls are TRBV5-1 and TRBJ2-1; 7 bases map to TRBD1. J lost 6 bases, V lost 4 bases, and 4 bases had no gene match. Germline CDR1 and CDR2: SGHRS and YFSETQ. CDR3 size: 13 residues. The CDR3 nucleotides are TGCGCCAGCAGCCCGCGACAGGGCAATGAGCAGTTCTTC. Protein product: CASSPRQGNEQFF.

The genes are TRBV6-6 and TRBJ1-4; the match to TRBD1 covers 8 bases. The CDR3 has 15 residues. The V gene's germline CDR1 is MNHNY and CDR2 SVGAGI (reference sequence). The V segment lost 4 bases and the J segment 3 bases; nucleotides outside the gene matches: 4. The CDR3 nucleotides read TGTGCCAGCAGTTCACTGGACAGGGCTAATGAAAAACTGTTTTTT. Its protein is CASSSLDRANEKLFF.

CDR3 sequence (DNA): TGTGCCAGCACACCGACAGGGGAAAGACCCCTCCACTTT. Protein product: CASTPTGERPLHF. V usage is TRBV7-9 and J usage is TRBJ1-6; 8 bases are shared with TRBD1. This CDR3 has 13 amino acids. CDR1 and CDR2 (germline): SEHNR, FQNEAQ (reference sequence). V was clipped by 7 bases and J by 12 bases; unmatched bases: 8.

V is TRBV6-5 and J is TRBJ1-5; D is unresolved. V lost 6 bases and J lost 4, with 16 bases in between. The length of the CDR3 is 15 residues. Germline V CDR1 and CDR2: MNHEY, SVGAGI. The CDR3 sequence is CASSLWASDNQPQHF. The CDR3 DNA sequence: TGTGCCAGCAGCCTCTGGGCGTCCGATAATCAGCCCCAGCATTTT.

The DNA of the CDR3 is TGCGCCAGCAGCTCGCCGGGACTAGCGGGAGGAACCTCCTACGAGCAGTACTTC. It encodes CASSSPGLAGGTSYEQYF. This chain links TRBV5-1 with TRBJ2-7; TRBD2 agrees at 15 bases. The J segment lost 0 bases and the V segment lost 3 bases, leaving 7 bases of the junction unmatched. Germline V CDR1 and CDR2: SGHRS, YFSETQ. The length of the CDR3 is 18 residues.

This rearrangement joins TRBV9 to TRBJ2-6; D might be TRBD1 (5 bases). Germline CDR1 reads SGDLS; CDR2 reads YYNGEE. The length of the CDR3 is 16 residues. Trimming pared 0 bases from V and 2 bases from J, leaving 9 bases between. As DNA, the CDR3 is TGTGCCAGCAGCGTAGGGGGCAGGGCTGGGGCCAACGTCCTGACTTTC. Its protein is CASSVGGRAGANVLTF.

The chain uses TRBV6-6 and TRBJ2-7, with D possibly being TRBD2 (5 bases). Between the trimmed V and J ends, which lost 6 bases and 7 bases, there was a span of 16 bases. This CDR3 has 13 amino acids. Per germline, CDR1 MNHNY and CDR2 SVGAGI (reference sequence). The CDR3 region has the DNA TGTGCCAGCAGAAGAGCGGCGTGGAGTGAGCAGTACTTC. It translates to CASRRAAWSEQYF.

The chain links TRBV6-5 to TRBJ2-2, with D perhaps TRBD2 (5 bases). CDR1 is MNHEY, CDR2 SVGAGI, per germline. The ends were cut back, 3 bases at V and 7 bases at J, with 12 bases in the middle. The CDR3 spans 14 residues. The CDR3 sequence: CASSYGGAGGELFF. CDR3 sequence (DNA): TGTGCCAGCAGTTATGGTGGCGCGGGCGGGGAGCTGTTTTTT.

The chain has TRBV29-1 and TRBJ1-1; 8 bases are a match to TRBD1. The junction had 4 bases not matched to a gene; V was cut back by 7 bases and J by 0 bases. The CDR3 is 13 amino acids. Germline V gene lookup returns CDR1 SQVTM and CDR2 ANQGSEA. In DNA, the CDR3 is TGCAGCGGAACAGGGGGACTGAACACTGAAGCTTTCTTT. Its protein is CSGTGGLNTEAFF.

The chain uses TRBV19 and TRBJ2-3, with a weak D call TRBD2 (8 bases). The CDR3 covers 16 residues. V was pared by 1 base and J by 3 bases, with 14 bases between. CDR1 is LNHDA and CDR2 is SQIVND in the germline V gene (reference sequence). The CDR3 loop is CASSIGQGLGTDTQYF. As DNA, the CDR3 is TGTGCCAGTAGTATAGGACAGGGACTAGGGACAGATACGCAGTATTTT.

The chain combines TRBV6-5 with TRBJ2-3, with D perhaps TRBD1 (6 bases). The CDR3 is made up of 14 amino acids. Per germline, CDR1 MNHEY and CDR2 SVGAGI. V was shortened by 6 bases and J by 4 bases, with 14 bases between the two germline ends. The CDR3 nucleotides are TGTGCCAGCAGCTTTCGAACAGGGTCAGATACGCAGTATTTT. It translates to CASSFRTGSDTQYF.

The chain employs TRBV6-1 and TRBJ1-2; D perhaps matches TRBD1 (5 bases). The CDR3 is made up of 15 amino acids. CDR1 and CDR2 from the germline V gene are MNHNS and SASEGT. V lost 0 bases and J lost 8, with 16 bases in between. The CDR3 region is CASSEAWVGPGGYTF. Here the CDR3 DNA reads TGTGCCAGCAGTGAAGCTTGGGTGGGGCCAGGGGGCTACACCTTC.

The chain has TRBV21-1 and TRBJ1-4. TRBV21-1 is a pseudogene segment. The CDR3 has 14 amino acids. This chain's CDR3 is CASSKDRDGEKLFF. The DNA of the CDR3 is TGTGCCAGCAGCAAAGATAGAGATGGTGAAAAACTGTTTTTT.

The chain uses TRBV5-5 and TRBJ2-7; the D gene is possibly TRBD1 (5 bases). The length of the CDR3 is 15 residues. Trimming removed 1 base from V and 6 bases from J, with 17 bases in between. Germline CDR1 is SGHKS and CDR2 is YYEKEE (reference sequence). The CDR3 region has the DNA TGTGCCAGCAGCTTGATGGCAGCCCAGGGATTCGAGCAGTACTTC. Its protein product is CASSLMAAQGFEQYF. Drawing the rest from reference TRBV5-5 and TRBJ2-7, the complete variable domain is DAGVTQSPTHLIKTRGQQVTLRCSPISGHKSVSWYQQVLGQGPQFIFQYYEKEERGRGNFPDRFSARQFPNYSSELNVNALLLGDSALYLCASSLMAAQGFEQYFGPGTRLTVT.

The V call is TRBV28, the J call TRBJ1-2; a weak D match, TRBD1 (5 bases). Germline CDR1 reads MDHEN; CDR2 reads SYDVKM. Trimming took 5 bases from V and 9 from J, leaving 19 bases between them. The CDR3 extends over 14 amino acids. The CDR3 DNA follows: TGTGCCAGCAGTACCATAACAGGATCCGATCGCTACACCTTC. This codes for CASSTITGSDRYTF.

The rearrangement uses TRBV5-1 and TRBJ2-1; 9 bases agree with TRBD2. Trimming removed 0 bases from V and 10 bases from J; junction bases left unmatched: 14. Germline values: CDR1 SGHRS, CDR2 YFSETQ. The CDR3 is 17 amino acids. The DNA of the CDR3 is TGCGCCAGCAGCTTGGCCGCGGGGGGGCTGCAGGGGGGAGAGCAGTTCTTC. As protein: CASSLAAGGLQGGEQFF. The whole variable domain, filled in from reference TRBV5-1 and TRBJ2-1, reads KAGVTQTPRYLIKTRGQQVTLSCSPISGHRSVSWYQQTPGQGLQFLFEYFSETQRNKGNFPGRFSGRQFSNSRSEMNVSTLELGDSALYLCASSLAAGGLQGGEQFFGPGTRLTVL.

The J gene is TRBJ1-6, the V gene TRBV29-1; D may be TRBD1 (5 bases). Germline CDR1 and CDR2: SQVTM and ANQGSEA. The CDR3 has 12 amino acids. Trimming removed 8 bases at V and 7 bases at J, with 12 bases between. CDR3: CSPGGENSPLHF. The CDR3 nucleotides are TGCAGCCCTGGAGGGGAGAATTCACCCCTCCACTTT.

V and J are TRBV28 and TRBJ2-2; D is uncertain. V dropped 2 bases and J dropped 5 bases, with 21 bases sitting between them. Germline CDR1 MDHEN, CDR2 SYDVKM. The CDR3 is 18 amino acids. The CDR3 sequence: CASSLDLPPSPTTGELFF. DNA for the CDR3: TGTGCCAGCAGTTTAGATCTCCCCCCTTCCCCCACTACCGGGGAGCTGTTTTTT.

The rearrangement links TRBV10-2 to TRBJ1-1, with 7 bases fitting TRBD1. The V gene's germline CDR1 is WSHSY and CDR2 SAAADI. This CDR3 is built from 12 residues. The V and J ends lost 5 bases and 7 bases, in that order; junction bases with no gene match: 4. CDR3 bases: TGCGCCAGCAGTTCTAGGACAGGTGAAGCTTTCTTT. Translation: CASSSRTGEAFF.

This chain connects TRBV9 to TRBJ1-4, with TRBD1 matching over 7 bases. Unmatched junction bases numbered 5, after V lost 3 bases and J lost 0 bases. This CDR3 spans 16 amino acids. Germline V gene lookup returns CDR1 SGDLS and CDR2 YYNGEE. The CDR3 DNA reads as TGTGCCAGCAGCGCTAAACAGGGGACAACTAATGAAAAACTGTTTTTT. Translated: CASSAKQGTTNEKLFF.

The rearrangement joins TRBV10-3 to TRBJ1-4; D may be TRBD1 (6 bases). There are 13 residues in the CDR3. V shed 8 bases and J shed 5 bases, with 12 bases lying between them. Germline V gene lookup returns CDR1 ENHRY and CDR2 SYGVKD. The CDR3 DNA reads as TGTGCCATCGGAGTGGGGGCCAATGAAAAACTGTTTTTT. Protein: CAIGVGANEKLFF.

J is TRBJ1-4 and V is TRBV28; D possibly corresponds to TRBD1 (5 bases). Germline values: CDR1 MDHEN, CDR2 SYDVKM. Trimming removed 2 bases at V and 8 bases at J, with 15 bases between. CDR3 length equals 15 residues. The DNA of the CDR3 is TGTGCCAGCAGTTTAGGGCAGATGGGGGGAGAAAAACTGTTTTTT. It specifies CASSLGQMGGEKLFF.

The V and J genes are TRBV5-1 and TRBJ2-3; D may be TRBD2 (5 bases). CDR1 and CDR2 (germline): SGHRS, YFSETQ. The germline V and J ends were trimmed by 3 bases and 0 bases, with 14 bases remaining between them. CDR3 length equals 16 residues. The CDR3 DNA sequence: TGCGCCAGCAGCTCATGGACTGGACCTAGCACAGATACGCAGTATTTT. It encodes CASSSWTGPSTDTQYF.

The chain employs TRBV11-2 and TRBJ2-5; 7 bases agree with TRBD2. CDR1 and CDR2 (germline): SGHAT, FQNNGV. J lost 2 bases, V lost 5 bases, and 14 bases had no gene match. This CDR3 region has 17 residues. CDR3 coding DNA: TGTGCCAGCAGCCGGGGGGTTGAAAGCAAACTACAAGAGACCCAGTACTTC. Encoded protein: CASSRGVESKLQETQYF. The complete variable domain, with remaining parts taken from reference TRBV11-2 and TRBJ2-5, reads EAGVAQSPRYKIIEKRQSVAFWCNPISGHATLYWYQQILGQGPKLLIQFQNNGVVDDSQLPKDRFSAERLKGVDSTLKIQPAKLEDSAVYLCASSRGVESKLQETQYFGPGTRLLVL.

The J gene is TRBJ2-2, the V gene TRBV27, with unresolved D. The CDR3 has 15 residues. Per germline, CDR1 MNHEY and CDR2 SMNVEV (reference sequence). V was clipped by 5 bases and J by 5 bases, with 15 bases between them. CDR3 region: CASSPPFSWTGELFF. In DNA, the CDR3 is TGTGCCAGCAGTCCCCCGTTTAGCTGGACCGGGGAGCTGTTTTTT.

V usage is TRBV7-2 and J usage is TRBJ1-5; D gene unclear. V was clipped by 1 base and J by 7 bases, with 14 bases between them. CDR3 size: 15 residues. Germline CDR1 and CDR2: SGHTA and FQGNSA. The CDR3, as DNA: TGTGCCAGCAGCTTAGTTGATCGGGCGGGGCAGCCCCAGCATTTT. Residues: CASSLVDRAGQPQHF.

This clone was seen a few times. This chain connects TRBV5-4 to TRBJ2-7; D is ambiguous. V was shortened by 4 bases and J by 6 bases, with 14 bases between the two germline ends. Germline CDR1 and CDR2: SGHNT and YYREEE (reference sequence). This CDR3 comprises 13 residues. CDR3 nucleotides: TGTGCCAGCAGCCTGGGGAACTGGGCCGAGCAGTACTTC. Residues: CASSLGNWAEQYF.